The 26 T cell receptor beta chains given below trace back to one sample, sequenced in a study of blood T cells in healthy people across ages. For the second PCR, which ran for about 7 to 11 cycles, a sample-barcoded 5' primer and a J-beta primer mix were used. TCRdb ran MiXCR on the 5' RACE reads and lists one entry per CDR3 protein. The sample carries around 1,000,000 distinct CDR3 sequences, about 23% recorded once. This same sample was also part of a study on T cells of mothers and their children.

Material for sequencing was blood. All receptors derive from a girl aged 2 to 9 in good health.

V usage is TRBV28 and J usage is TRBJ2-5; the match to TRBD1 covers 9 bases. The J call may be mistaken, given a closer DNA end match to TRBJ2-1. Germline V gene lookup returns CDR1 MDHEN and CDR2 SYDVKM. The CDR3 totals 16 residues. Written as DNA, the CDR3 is TGTGCCAGCAGGCCTACAGGGGGCTCGCTGGGCCATGAGCAGTTCTTC. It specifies CASRPTGGSLGHEQFF.

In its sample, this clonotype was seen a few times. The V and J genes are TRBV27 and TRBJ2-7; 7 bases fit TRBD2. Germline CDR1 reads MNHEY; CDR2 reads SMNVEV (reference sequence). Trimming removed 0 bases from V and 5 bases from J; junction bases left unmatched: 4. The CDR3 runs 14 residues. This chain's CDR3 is CASSLSAGVDEQYF. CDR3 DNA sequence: TGTGCCAGCAGTTTATCGGCGGGGGTCGACGAGCAGTACTTC.

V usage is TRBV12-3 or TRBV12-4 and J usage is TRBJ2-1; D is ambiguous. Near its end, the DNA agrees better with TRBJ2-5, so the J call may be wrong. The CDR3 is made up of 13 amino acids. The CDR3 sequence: CASIGPAIETQYF. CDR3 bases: TGTGCCAGCATCGGGCCCGCGATAGAGACCCAGTACTTC.

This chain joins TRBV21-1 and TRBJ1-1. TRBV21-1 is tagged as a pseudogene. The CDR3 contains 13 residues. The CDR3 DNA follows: TGTGCCAGCAGCAAAGACCAGGAATCTGAAGCTTTCTTT. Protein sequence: CASSKDQESEAFF.

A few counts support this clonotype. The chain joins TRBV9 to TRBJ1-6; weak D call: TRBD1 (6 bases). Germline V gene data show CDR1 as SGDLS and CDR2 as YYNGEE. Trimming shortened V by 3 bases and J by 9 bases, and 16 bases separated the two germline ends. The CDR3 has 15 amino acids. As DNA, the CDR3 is TGTGCCAGCAGCGGTCAACAGGGTTACCGTTCACCCCTCCACTTT. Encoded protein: CASSGQQGYRSPLHF.

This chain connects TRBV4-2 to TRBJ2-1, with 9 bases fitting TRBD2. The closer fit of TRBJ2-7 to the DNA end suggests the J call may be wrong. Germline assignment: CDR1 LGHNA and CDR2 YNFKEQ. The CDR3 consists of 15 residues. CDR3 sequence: CASSQMTSGPYEQYF. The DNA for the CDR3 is TGTGCCAGCAGCCAAATGACTAGCGGCCCCTACGAGCAGTACTTC.

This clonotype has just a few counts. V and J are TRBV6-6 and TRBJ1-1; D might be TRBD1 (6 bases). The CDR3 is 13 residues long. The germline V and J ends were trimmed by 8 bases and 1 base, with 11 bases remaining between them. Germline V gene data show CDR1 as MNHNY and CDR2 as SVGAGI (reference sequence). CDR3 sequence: CASVRTENTEAFF. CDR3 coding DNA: TGTGCCAGCGTAAGGACAGAGAACACTGAAGCTTTCTTT.

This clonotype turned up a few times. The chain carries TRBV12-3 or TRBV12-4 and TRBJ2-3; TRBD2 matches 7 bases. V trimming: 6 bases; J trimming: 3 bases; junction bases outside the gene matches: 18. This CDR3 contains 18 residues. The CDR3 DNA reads TGTGCCAGCAGCCTAGTGCTTGGGAGAGCGGGAAAGACAGATACGCAGTATTTT. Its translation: CASSLVLGRAGKTDTQYF.

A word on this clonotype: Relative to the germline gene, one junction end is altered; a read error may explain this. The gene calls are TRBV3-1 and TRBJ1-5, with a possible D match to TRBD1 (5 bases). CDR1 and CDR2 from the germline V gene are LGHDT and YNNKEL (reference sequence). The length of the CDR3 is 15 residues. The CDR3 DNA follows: TGTGTCAGCAGCCAAGATACCTGGGGGAATCAGCCCCAGCATTTT. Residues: CVSSQDTWGNQPQHF.

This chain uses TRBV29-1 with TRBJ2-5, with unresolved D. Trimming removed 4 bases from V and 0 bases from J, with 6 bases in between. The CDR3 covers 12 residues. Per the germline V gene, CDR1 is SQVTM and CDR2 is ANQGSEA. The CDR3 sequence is CSVGANQETQYF. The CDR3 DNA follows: TGCAGCGTTGGAGCTAACCAAGAGACCCAGTACTTC.

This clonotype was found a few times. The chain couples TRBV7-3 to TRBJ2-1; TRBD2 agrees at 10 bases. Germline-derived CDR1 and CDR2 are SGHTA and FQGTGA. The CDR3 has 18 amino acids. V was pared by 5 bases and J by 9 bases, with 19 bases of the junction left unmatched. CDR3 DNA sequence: TGTGCCAGCAGCGCAAGTCCTACGCGGCTAGCGGGAGAGGGTGAGCAGTTCTTC. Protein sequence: CASSASPTRLAGEGEQFF.

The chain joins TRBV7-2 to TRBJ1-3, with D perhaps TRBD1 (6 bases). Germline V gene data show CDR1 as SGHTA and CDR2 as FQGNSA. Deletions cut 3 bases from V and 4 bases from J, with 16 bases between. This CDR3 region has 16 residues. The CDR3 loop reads CASSFEQGVFGNTIYF. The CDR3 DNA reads TGTGCCAGCAGCTTCGAACAGGGTGTCTTCGGAAACACCATATATTTT.

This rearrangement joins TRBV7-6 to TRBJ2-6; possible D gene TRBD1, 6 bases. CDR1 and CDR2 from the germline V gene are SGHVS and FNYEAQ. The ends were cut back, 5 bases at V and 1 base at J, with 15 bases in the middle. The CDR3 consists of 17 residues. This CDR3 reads CASSADVGGSGANVLTF. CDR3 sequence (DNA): TGTGCCAGCAGCGCGGACGTAGGGGGATCTGGGGCCAACGTCCTGACTTTC.

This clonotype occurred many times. The CDR3 spells CASSSPTGTSPDTQYF. The CDR3 coding sequence is TGTGCCAGCAGCTCTCCGACCGGGACTAGCCCAGATACGCAGTATTTT. The rearrangement joins TRBV9 to TRBJ2-3; 9 bases are a match to TRBD2. Germline lookup yields CDR1 SGDLS and CDR2 YYNGEE. There are 16 residues in the CDR3. Trimming cost V 4 bases and J 4 bases; bases outside gene matches: 10. The whole variable domain, remainder taken from reference TRBV9 and TRBJ2-3, is DSGVTQTPKHLITATGQRVTLRCSPRSGDLSVYWYQQSLDQGLQFLIQYYNGEERAKGNILERFSAQQFPDLHSELNLSSLELGDSALYFCASSSPTGTSPDTQYFGPGTRLTVL.

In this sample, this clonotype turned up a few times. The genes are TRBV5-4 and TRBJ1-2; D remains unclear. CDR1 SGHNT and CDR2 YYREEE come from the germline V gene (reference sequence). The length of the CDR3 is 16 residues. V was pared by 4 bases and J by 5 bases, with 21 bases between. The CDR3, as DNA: TGTGCCAGCAGCACCAACTATTTTCCCGGCCCATATGGCTACACCTTC. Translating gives CASSTNYFPGPYGYTF.

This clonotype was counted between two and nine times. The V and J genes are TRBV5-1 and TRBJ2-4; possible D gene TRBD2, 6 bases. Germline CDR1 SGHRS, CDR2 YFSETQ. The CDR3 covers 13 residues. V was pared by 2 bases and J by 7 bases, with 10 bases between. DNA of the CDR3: TGCGCCAGCAGCTTTAATGGAGGGAACATTCAGTACTTC. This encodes CASSFNGGNIQYF. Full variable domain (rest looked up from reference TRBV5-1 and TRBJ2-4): KAGVTQTPRYLIKTRGQQVTLSCSPISGHRSVSWYQQTPGQGLQFLFEYFSETQRNKGNFPGRFSGRQFSNSRSEMNVSTLELGDSALYLCASSFNGGNIQYFGAGTRLSVL.

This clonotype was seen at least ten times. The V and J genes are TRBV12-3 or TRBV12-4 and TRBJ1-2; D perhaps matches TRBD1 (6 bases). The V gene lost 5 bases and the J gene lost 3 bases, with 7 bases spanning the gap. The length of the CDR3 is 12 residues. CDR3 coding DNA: TGTGCCAGCAGTGAGGGGGACTATGGCTACACCTTC. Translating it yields CASSEGDYGYTF.

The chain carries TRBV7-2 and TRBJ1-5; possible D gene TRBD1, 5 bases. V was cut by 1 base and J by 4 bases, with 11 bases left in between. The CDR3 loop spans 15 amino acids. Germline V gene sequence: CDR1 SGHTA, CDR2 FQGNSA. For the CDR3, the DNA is TGTGCCAGCAGCTTAGGAGGGGCCAAGAATCAGCCCCAGCATTTT. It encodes CASSLGGAKNQPQHF. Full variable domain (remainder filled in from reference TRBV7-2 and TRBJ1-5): GAGVSQSPSNKVTEKGKDVELRCDPISGHTALYWYRQSLGQGLEFLIYFQGNSAPDKSGLPSDRFSAERTGGSVSTLTIQRTQQEDSAVYLCASSLGGAKNQPQHFGDGTRLSIL.

CDR3 residues: CASSLGLGALSYNEQFF. CDR3 sequence (DNA): TGTGCCAGCAGCTTAGGATTAGGGGCCCTCTCCTACAATGAGCAGTTCTTC. The genes are TRBV7-2 and TRBJ2-1, with a possible D match to TRBD1 (5 bases). Trimming took 1 base from V and 0 from J, leaving 13 bases between them. The CDR3 extends over 17 amino acids. Germline assignment: CDR1 SGHTA and CDR2 FQGNSA.

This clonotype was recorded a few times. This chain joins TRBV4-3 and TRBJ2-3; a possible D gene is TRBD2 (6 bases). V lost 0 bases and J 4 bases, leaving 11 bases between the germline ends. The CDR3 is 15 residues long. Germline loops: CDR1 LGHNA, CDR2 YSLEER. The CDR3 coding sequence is TGCGCCAGCAGCCAAGATATGGCGGGGTCAGATACGCAGTATTTT. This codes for CASSQDMAGSDTQYF.

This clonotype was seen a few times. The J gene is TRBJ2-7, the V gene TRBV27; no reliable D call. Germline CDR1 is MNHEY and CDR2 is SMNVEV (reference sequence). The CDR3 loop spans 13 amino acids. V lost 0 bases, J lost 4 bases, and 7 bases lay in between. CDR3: CASSLSPRYEQYF. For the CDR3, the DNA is TGTGCCAGCAGTTTATCTCCCAGATACGAGCAGTACTTC.

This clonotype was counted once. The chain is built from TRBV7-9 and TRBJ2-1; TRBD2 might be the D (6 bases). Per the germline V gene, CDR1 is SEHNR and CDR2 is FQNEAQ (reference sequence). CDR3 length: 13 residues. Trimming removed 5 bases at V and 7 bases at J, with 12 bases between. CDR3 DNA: TGTGCCAGCAGCCCCAGGAGGGTTAATGAGCAGTTCTTC. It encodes CASSPRRVNEQFF.

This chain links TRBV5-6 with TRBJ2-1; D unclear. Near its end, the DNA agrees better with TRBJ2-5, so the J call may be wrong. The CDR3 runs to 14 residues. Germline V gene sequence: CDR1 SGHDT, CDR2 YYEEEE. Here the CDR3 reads CASSLVMARETQYF. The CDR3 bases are TGTGCCAGCAGCTTGGTGATGGCTAGGGAGACCCAGTACTTC.

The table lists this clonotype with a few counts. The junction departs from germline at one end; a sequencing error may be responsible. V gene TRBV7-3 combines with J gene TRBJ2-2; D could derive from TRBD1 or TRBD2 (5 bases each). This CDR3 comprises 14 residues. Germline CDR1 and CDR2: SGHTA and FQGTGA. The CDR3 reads CACSPGPNTGELFF. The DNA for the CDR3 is TGTGCCTGCAGCCCGGGACCGAACACCGGGGAGCTGTTTTTT.

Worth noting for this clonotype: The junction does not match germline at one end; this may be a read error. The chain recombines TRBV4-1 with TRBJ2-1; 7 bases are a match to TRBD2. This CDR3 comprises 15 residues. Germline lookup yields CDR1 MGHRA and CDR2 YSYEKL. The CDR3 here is CASSQDGLGYDEQFF. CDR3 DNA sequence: TGCGCCAGCAGCCAAGATGGACTAGGCTACGATGAGCAGTTCTTC.

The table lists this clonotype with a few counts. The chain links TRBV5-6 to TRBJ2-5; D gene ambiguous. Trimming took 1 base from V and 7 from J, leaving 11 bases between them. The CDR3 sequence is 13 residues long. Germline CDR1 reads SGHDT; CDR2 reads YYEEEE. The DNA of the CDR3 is TGTGCCAGCAGCTTGCGGCGGATTCGGACCCAGTACTTC. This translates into CASSLRRIRTQYF.